This TCR beta chain was captured by sequencing in a study of blood T cell repertoires in COVID-19. For the study at large: COVID-19 samples, acute and convalescent, were from the United States, Italy and Spain. Sources were T cells, B-cell-depleted T cells, or PBMCs; the material itself was cDNA or gDNA.

Authors' analysis steps: Estimated nucleated cell counts came from reference gene primer amplification. Repertoires were generated with immunoSEQ multiplex PCR, while TCRdb's copy carries only in-frame clones and drops some. V and J calls and clone size are given by that table; D and trimming were obtained from the DNA. The table has 60,000 to 65,000 clones, 75% to 85% seen once. There are 13 residues in the CDR3. V gave up 6 bases and J gave up 4 bases, with 12 bases separating them. The germline CDR1 and CDR2 sequences are MNHEY and SVGEGT. What was sequenced was peripheral blood. The chain has TRBV6-2 or TRBV6-3 and TRBJ2-5, with a weak D call TRBD2 (5 bases). The TCR was taken from a human donor in a cohort sampled during active COVID-19. CDR3 nucleotide sequence: TGTGCCAGCAGCTCGGGATCGAGAGAGACCCAGTACTTC. Encoded protein: CASSSGSRETQYF.